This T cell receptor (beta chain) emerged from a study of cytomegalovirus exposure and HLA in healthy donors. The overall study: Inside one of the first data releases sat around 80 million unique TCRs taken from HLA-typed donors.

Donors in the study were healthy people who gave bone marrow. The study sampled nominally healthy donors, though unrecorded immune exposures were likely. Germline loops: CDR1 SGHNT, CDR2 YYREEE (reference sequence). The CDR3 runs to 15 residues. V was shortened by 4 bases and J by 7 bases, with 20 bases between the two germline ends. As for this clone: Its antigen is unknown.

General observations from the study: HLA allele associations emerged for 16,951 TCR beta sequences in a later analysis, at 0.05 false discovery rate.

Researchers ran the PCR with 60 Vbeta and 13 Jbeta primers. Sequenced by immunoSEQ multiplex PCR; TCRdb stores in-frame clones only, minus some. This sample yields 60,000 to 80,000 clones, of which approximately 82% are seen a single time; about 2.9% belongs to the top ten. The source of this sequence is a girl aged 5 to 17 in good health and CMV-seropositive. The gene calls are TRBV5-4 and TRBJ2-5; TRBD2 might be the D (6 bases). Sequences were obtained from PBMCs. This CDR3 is CASSQRASEVATQYF. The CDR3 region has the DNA TGTGCCAGCAGCCAGAGGGCTAGCGAGGTCGCGACCCAGTACTTC.